The 3 T cell receptor beta chains reported below all come from one sample, sequenced in a study of blood T cell repertoires in COVID-19. Some clones are missing from TCRdb's copy, which holds only in-frame ones; the method was immunoSEQ multiplex PCR. The profile shows 310,000 or so clones, 75% to 90% of them singletons. The material sequenced was peripheral blood. The source is a woman between 45 and 65 years old who had recovered from COVID-19.

This chain uses TRBV9 with TRBJ1-5; D uncertain. The CDR3 spans 14 residues. The V end was cut by 3 bases, the J end by 0 bases, with 7 bases between. Germline loops: CDR1 SGDLS, CDR2 YYNGEE. CDR3 sequence (DNA): TGTGCCAGCAGCGCCGGTTATAGCAATCAGCCCCAGCATTTT. Amino acid sequence: CASSAGYSNQPQHF.

As for this clone: Different DNA sequences within this sample yield the same CDR3. The chain uses TRBV29-1 and TRBJ1-1; 7 bases align to TRBD1. With V trimmed by 4 bases and J by 1 base, 3 bases remained unmatched. The CDR3 covers 13 residues. Germline V CDR1 and CDR2: SQVTM, ANQGSEA. CDR3 in DNA: TGCAGCGTTGGGACAGGTGCGAACACTGAAGCTTTCTTT. Its translation is CSVGTGANTEAFF. Complete variable domain (other parts from reference TRBV29-1 and TRBJ1-1): SAVISQKPSRDICQRGTSLTIQCQVDSQVTMMFWYRQQPGQSLTLIATANQGSEATYESGFVIDKFPISRPNLTFSTLTVSNMSPEDSSIYLCSVGTGANTEAFFGQGTRLTVV.

This clone was observed once. The chain links TRBV29-1 to TRBJ1-5; a possible D gene is TRBD1 (5 bases). Trimming pared 4 bases from V and 4 bases from J, leaving 11 bases between. The germline V gene has CDR1 SQVTM and CDR2 ANQGSEA. The CDR3 extends over 13 amino acids. The CDR3 DNA is TGCAGCGTTGTGGTACAGGTTAATCAGCCCCAGCATTTT. Translating gives CSVVVQVNQPQHF.